This is a list of T cell receptor beta chains from one sample in a study of blood T cell repertoires in COVID-19. Sequenced by immunoSEQ multiplex PCR; TCRdb stores in-frame clones only, minus some. The table records tens of thousands of clones, roughly 90% of them present only once. What was sequenced was peripheral blood. The receptors shown here come from a man aged 70 or older with active or convalescent COVID-19. Both conserved end residues are part of each CDR3. D genes are given only for firm matches. Not all rows give a size; the values are once, few, many and, for expanded clones, a class.

TRBV19,TRBD1,NA,TRBJ1-6,TGTGCCAGTAGTGGAGAGACGGGACAGAATAATTCACCCCTCCACTTT,CASSGETGQNNSPLHF
TRBV6-5,NA,NA,TRBJ2-5,TGTGCCAGCAGTTACCTCGGACAGCGGGAGACCCAGTACTTC,CASSYLGQRETQYF
TRBV20-1,NA,NA,TRBJ1-2,TGCAGTGCTGATCCCAGGGTTGGCTACACCTTC,CSADPRVGYTF
TRBV5-1,NA,NA,TRBJ1-1,TGCGCCAGCAGCTTGGCCCTTAGTAACACTGAAGCTTTCTTT,CASSLALSNTEAFF
TRBV20-1,TRBD2,NA,TRBJ2-1,TGCAGTGCTAGTGCTAGCGGGGGCCCAGTTTACAATGAGCAGTTCTTC,CSASASGGPVYNEQFF
TRBV5-5,TRBD1,once,TRBJ1-5,TGTGCCAGCAGCTTTTGGACAGGTCAAAAACAGCCCCAGCATTTT,CASSFWTGQKQPQHF
TRBV30,NA,once,TRBJ1-2,TGTGCCTGGAGTCAGGGAATCTATGGCTACACCTTC,CAWSQGIYGYTF
TRBV2,TRBD1,once,TRBJ2-7,TGTGCCAGCAGCGACCATTACAGGGGCTCCTACGAGCAGTACTTC,CASSDHYRGSYEQYF
TRBV7-6,NA,NA,TRBJ2-2,TGTGCCAGCAGCTTGCGGACAGCCTCGAACACCGGGGAGCTGTTTTTT,CASSLRTASNTGELFF
TRBV28,NA,NA,TRBJ2-7,TGTGCCAGCAGGAGCGTGGCCCCACCCTACGAGCAGTACTTC,CASRSVAPPYEQYF
TRBV30,NA,NA,TRBJ1-2,TGTGCCTGGAGTGTACCAACAGGCAATACTAACTATGGCTACACCTTC,CAWSVPTGNTNYGYTF
TRBV4-3,TRBD1,NA,TRBJ1-2,TGCGCCAGCAGCCTCTGGCCAGGGGGCGAGTATGGCTACACCTTC,CASSLWPGGEYGYTF
TRBV25-1,NA,NA,TRBJ2-3,TGTGCCAGCAGTGATTTTTCAGGGGAGAGCGCAGATACGCAGTATTTT,CASSDFSGESADTQYF
TRBV6-5,TRBD1,NA,TRBJ2-7,TGTGCCAGCAGGGGGGACAGGTCCTCCTACGAGCAGTACTTC,CASRGDRSSYEQYF
TRBV4-1,TRBD1,NA,TRBJ1-4,TGCGCCAGCAGCCAAGTTCACAGGGGGCTAAATGAAAAACTGTTTTTT,CASSQVHRGLNEKLFF
TRBV5-6,TRBD1,NA,TRBJ1-1,TGTGCCAGCAGCGGATACAGGGGCGGCGGCACTGAAGCTTTCTTT,CASSGYRGGGTEAFF
TRBV6-5,NA,few,TRBJ1-1,TGTGCCAGCAGTATCCAGGGGAACACTGAAGCTTTCTTT,CASSIQGNTEAFF
TRBV6-5,TRBD1,NA,TRBJ1-3,TGTGCCAGCAAAACGGGACAGGCTGGAAACACCATATATTTT,CASKTGQAGNTIYF
TRBV19,TRBD1,once,TRBJ2-3,TGTGCCAGTAGTCGGACAGGTACCTCTAGCACAGATACGCAGTATTTT,CASSRTGTSSTDTQYF
TRBV10-3,NA,once,TRBJ2-1,TGTGCCATCAGATGGGAGAATGAGCAGTTCTTC,CAIRWENEQFF
TRBV4-2,NA,NA,TRBJ1-1,TGTGCCAGCAGCCAAGAATGGCGGGGGAACACTGAAGCTTTCTTT,CASSQEWRGNTEAFF
TRBV18,NA,once,TRBJ1-6,TGTGCCAGCTCACCGGGCGGACAAGGGAATTCACCCCTCCACTTT,CASSPGGQGNSPLHF
TRBV5-4,TRBD2,NA,TRBJ2-1,TGTGCCAGCAGCCCAGGTGGACTAGCGGGTAACAATGAGCAGTTCTTC,CASSPGGLAGNNEQFF
TRBV2,TRBD1,NA,TRBJ1-1,TGTGCCAGCATTGTGACAGGGGCGAACACTGAAGCTTTCTTT,CASIVTGANTEAFF
TRBV5-6,TRBD1,NA,TRBJ1-1,TGTGCCAGCAGCTGGGACAGGAGTAACACTGAAGCTTTCTTT,CASSWDRSNTEAFF
TRBV6-1,TRBD2,NA,TRBJ2-7,TGTGCCAGCAGTGAGGAGACTAGCGTCGGGGAGCAGTACTTC,CASSEETSVGEQYF
TRBV19,TRBD1,NA,TRBJ1-1,TGTGCCAGTAGTATAGCCGGGACAGGGTTTGAAGCTTTCTTT,CASSIAGTGFEAFF
TRBV24-1,TRBD1,NA,TRBJ2-3,TGTGCCACCAGTGAGTCTGGGACAGGAGGTACGCAGTATTTT,CATSESGTGGTQYF
TRBV27,TRBD1,once,TRBJ1-1,TGTGCCAGCAGCCCGGACAGGGCGGGCGCTGCTGAAGCTTTCTTT,CASSPDRAGAAEAFF
TRBV7-2,TRBD1,NA,TRBJ1-2,TGTGCCAGCACCCGGGACAGGGGGCTTCGTGGCTACACCTTC,CASTRDRGLRGYTF
TRBV4-2,TRBD2,NA,TRBJ2-7,TGTGCCAGCAGCCAAGAAAGCGGACTAGCGGGCGCCGAGCAGTACTTC,CASSQESGLAGAEQYF
TRBV5-6,TRBD1,NA,TRBJ1-1,TGTGCCAGCAGCCGACCAGGGACAGTTGAAGCTTTCTTT,CASSRPGTVEAFF
TRBV4-1,TRBD2,NA,TRBJ2-7,TGCGCCAGCAGCCCTGGGACTAGCGGGGATTACGAGCAGTACTTC,CASSPGTSGDYEQYF
TRBV24-1,TRBD2,once,TRBJ2-1,TGTGCCACCAGTGATCATCGGCGGGCTAGCGGGGACAATGAGCAGTTCTTC,CATSDHRRASGDNEQFF
TRBV7-8,TRBD2,NA,TRBJ2-3,TGTGCCAGCAGCTTTGGGGAGCGGGGACTGACAGATACGCAGTATTTT,CASSFGERGLTDTQYF
TRBV2,NA,NA,TRBJ2-3,TGTGCCAGCAGTGGAGGGGGACACCCAGATACGCAGTATTTT,CASSGGGHPDTQYF
TRBV10-3,NA,NA,TRBJ2-7,TGTGCCATCAGAGGGGTACACTACGAGCAGTACTTC,CAIRGVHYEQYF
TRBV27,TRBD1,NA,TRBJ2-7,TGTGCCAGCACGGGACAGGGGGGCCCCTACGAGCAGTACTTC,CASTGQGGPYEQYF
TRBV5-1,TRBD1,NA,TRBJ1-5,TGCGCCAGCAGCCCTGGACAGGGCAATCAGCCCCAGCATTTT,CASSPGQGNQPQHF
TRBV7-2,NA,NA,TRBJ1-6,TGTGCCAGCAGCTTAGGGCAGGTAGAGTCACCCCTCCACTTT,CASSLGQVESPLHF
TRBV9,TRBD2,NA,TRBJ2-7,TGTGCCAGCAGCGTAGCTACTACTAGCGGGCTGTCTGGGGAGCAGTACTTC,CASSVATTSGLSGEQYF
TRBV9,NA,NA,TRBJ1-2,TGTGCCAGCAGCGCGCCGGGACACCAAGGGAATGGCTACACCTTC,CASSAPGHQGNGYTF
TRBV7-9,TRBD1,NA,TRBJ1-1,TGTGCCAGCACTCACAGGGGGCTGGGGGGAACTGAAGCTTTCTTT,CASTHRGLGGTEAFF
TRBV4-3,NA,NA,TRBJ2-3,TGCGCCTCCACGGAGGGGGGGGGCCGAGATACGCAGTATTTT,CASTEGGGRDTQYF
TRBV6-2/TRBV6-3,TRBD2,few,TRBJ2-7,TGTGCCAGCAGTTACGGGGGAGCGGGGCCATCGTCCTACGAGCAGTACTTC,CASSYGGAGPSSYEQYF
TRBV19,TRBD1,NA,TRBJ1-2,TGTGCCAGTACCCGGACAGGGCAAAGCTATGGCTACACCTTC,CASTRTGQSYGYTF
TRBV6-5,NA,NA,TRBJ2-7,TGTGCCACCACAGGGTCGGCCTACGAGCAGTACTTC,CATTGSAYEQYF
TRBV5-5,NA,NA,TRBJ2-7,TGTGCCAGCAGCTTGGAGGGAGCCACGTCCTACGAGCAGTACTTC,CASSLEGATSYEQYF
TRBV5-1,TRBD1,NA,TRBJ1-1,TGCGCCAGCAGCTTGGGGCCAGGGGGAAACACTGAAGCTTTCTTT,CASSLGPGGNTEAFF
TRBV7-9,NA,NA,TRBJ1-5,TGTGCCAGCAGCCCACCAGGACAGAGCAATCAGCCCCAGCATTTT,CASSPPGQSNQPQHF